The entry below gives a single T cell receptor beta chain sequence along with its context. Data came from immunoSEQ multiplex PCR; TCRdb stores just in-frame clones and leaves some out. The table has around 60,000 clones, 80% to 95% seen once. With V trimmed by 0 bases and J by 4 bases, 11 bases remained unmatched. Per the germline V gene, CDR1 is LGHNA and CDR2 is YSLEER. The length of the CDR3 is 18 residues. The record originates from a study of technical replicates of blood from a few donors. This sequence joins TRBV4-3 and TRBJ1-1; 10 bases line up with TRBD1. This receptor was taken from a human donor in good health. Some clones in this sample may be carry-over from other donors' samples. Sequenced: PBMCs. The CDR3 region is CASSQDLEGQGRRTEAFF. The CDR3 DNA reads as TGCGCCAGCAGCCAAGATCTTGAGGGACAGGGGCGTCGCACTGAAGCTTTCTTT.